This paragraph reports one TCR beta chain. The entry originates in a study of shared clonotypes between healthy human individuals. V gave up 6 bases and J gave up 8 bases; unmatched junction bases: 9. The length of the CDR3 is 13 residues. Per germline, CDR1 MDHEN and CDR2 SYDVKM. Donors included only healthy HIV-negative adults lacking recent acute infections or vaccinations. Sequenced by immunoSEQ multiplex PCR; TCRdb stores in-frame clones only, minus some. The sample comprises approximately 980,000 clones, 70% to 85% of which are singletons, and around 1.5% rests with the top ten. Input material: memory CD4+ T cells sorted from blood. Subset given: CD45RA-negative fraction. The clonotype comes from a man between 18 and 35 years old in good health. The V call is TRBV28, the J call TRBJ1-2, with 7 bases aligning to TRBD1. CDR3 in amino acids: CASRPQGTIGYTF. CDR3 nucleotide sequence: TGTGCCAGCAGGCCACAGGGGACGATAGGCTACACCTTC.